This entry lists 7 T cell receptor beta chains sequenced from one sample in a study of blood T cell repertoires in COVID-19. The assay was immunoSEQ multiplex PCR, and TCRdb's table has in-frame clones only and misses some. This sample has about 330,000 clones; around 87% occur once, and the top ten carry about 5.7%. The sequenced sample consisted of PBMCs or T cells enriched from blood (not recorded which). The receptors derive from a young woman who had recovered from COVID-19.

J is TRBJ2-1 and V is TRBV5-1, with a possible D match to TRBD2 (5 bases). Per germline, CDR1 SGHRS and CDR2 YFSETQ. The germline V and J ends were trimmed by 4 bases and 0 bases, with 14 bases remaining between them. CDR3 length equals 16 residues. CDR3: CASSTRTGSSYNEQFF. DNA for the CDR3: TGCGCCAGCAGCACAAGGACGGGGAGCTCCTACAATGAGCAGTTCTTC.

There are a few counts of this clone. V gene TRBV7-6 combines with J gene TRBJ1-2; TRBD1 aligns across 9 bases. V lost 5 bases to trimming and J lost 7 bases; unmatched junction nucleotides: 11. In germline, CDR1 is SGHVS, CDR2 FNYEAQ. The CDR3 sequence is 15 residues long. The CDR3 DNA sequence: TGTGCCAGCAGCGCTATAACAGGGGGCTCGGGTGGCTACACCTTC. It is translated as CASSAITGGSGGYTF.

The V gene is TRBV10-3, the J gene TRBJ1-4; D perhaps matches TRBD1 (5 bases). The CDR3 contains 13 residues. Germline values: CDR1 ENHRY, CDR2 SYGVKD. V lost 7 bases to trimming and J lost 7 bases, with 13 bases between them. The CDR3 loop reads CAIKDQGVEKLFF. The DNA of the CDR3 is TGTGCCATCAAGGACCAAGGGGTTGAAAAACTGTTTTTT.

This sequence joins TRBV19 and TRBJ1-4, with D uncertain. The germline gives CDR1 LNHDA, CDR2 SQIVND (reference sequence). The CDR3 length is 18 residues. V was cut by 3 bases and J by 7 bases, with 24 bases left in between. The CDR3 spells CASSILPFDRRIGEKLFF. The CDR3 bases are TGTGCCAGTAGTATCTTACCCTTTGACCGGCGGATTGGTGAAAAACTGTTTTTT.

The chain links TRBV30 to TRBJ2-3; 8 bases agree with TRBD1. V was clipped by 5 bases and J by 2 bases; unmatched bases: 6. This CDR3 contains 14 residues. The V gene's germline CDR1 is GTSNPN and CDR2 SVGIG (reference sequence). The CDR3 sequence is CAWEGQALTDTQYF. DNA of the CDR3: TGTGCCTGGGAGGGACAGGCCCTCACAGATACGCAGTATTTT. Full variable domain (remainder filled in from reference TRBV30 and TRBJ2-3): SQTIHQWPATLVQPVGSPLSLECTVEGTSNPNLYWYRQAAGRGLQLLFYSVGIGQISSEVPQNLSASRPQDRQFILSSKKLLLSDSGFYLCAWEGQALTDTQYFGPGTRLTVL.

V is TRBV28 and J is TRBJ2-5; a possible D gene is TRBD1 (7 bases). V lost 6 bases, J lost 2 bases, and 13 bases lay in between. CDR1 is MDHEN, CDR2 SYDVKM, per germline. The CDR3 is 14 residues long. This chain's CDR3 is CASRTAGQQETQYF. The CDR3 DNA is TGTGCCAGCAGGACCGCGGGACAGCAAGAGACCCAGTACTTC.

V is TRBV9 and J is TRBJ1-1; D is unresolved. The germline V gene encodes CDR1 SGDLS and CDR2 YYNGEE. This CDR3 comprises 12 residues. Trimming took off 6 bases at V and 10 bases at J, with 16 bases between the two ends. CDR3 in DNA: TGTGCCAGCACCAGGCTGGAGGGCAGAGCTTTCTTT. Residues: CASTRLEGRAFF.